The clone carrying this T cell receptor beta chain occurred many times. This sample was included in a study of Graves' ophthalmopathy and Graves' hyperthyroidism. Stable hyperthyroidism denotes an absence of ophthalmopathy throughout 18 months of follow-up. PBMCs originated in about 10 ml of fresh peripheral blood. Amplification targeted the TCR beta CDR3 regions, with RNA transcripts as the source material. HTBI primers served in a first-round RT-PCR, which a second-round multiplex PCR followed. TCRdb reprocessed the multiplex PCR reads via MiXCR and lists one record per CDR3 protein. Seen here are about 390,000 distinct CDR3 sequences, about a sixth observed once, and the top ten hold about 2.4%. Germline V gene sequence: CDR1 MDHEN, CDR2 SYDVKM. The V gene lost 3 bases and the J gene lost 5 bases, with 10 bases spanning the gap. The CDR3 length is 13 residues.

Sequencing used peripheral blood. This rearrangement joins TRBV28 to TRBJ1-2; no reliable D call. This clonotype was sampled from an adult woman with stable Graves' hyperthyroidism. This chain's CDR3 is CASSLRSGYGYTF. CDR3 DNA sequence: TGTGCCAGCAGTTTGAGGTCGGGGTATGGCTACACCTTC.